These T cell receptor beta chains were read from a single sample in a study of long-term antiretroviral therapy in people with HIV. Assay: immunoSEQ multiplex PCR; the TCRdb copy retains only in-frame clones and omits some. The profile shows about 20,000 clones, 85% to 95% of them singletons. This material consisted of unsorted PBMCs, taken 4.4 years after starting antiretroviral therapy. The receptor set was obtained from a woman in her fifties or sixties with HIV. Each CDR3 is given with its conserved first and last residue. D genes are given only for firm matches.

j_gene | d_gene | v_gene | CDR3aa | CDR3nt
TRBJ2-2 | NA | TRBV29-1 | CSVERPGKPGELFF | TGCAGCGTTGAAAGGCCCGGTAAACCCGGGGAGCTGTTTTTT
TRBJ2-7 | TRBD1 | TRBV30 | CAWSPGQPLMYF | TGTGCCTGGAGTCCGGGACAGCCCCTGATGTACTTC
TRBJ2-7 | NA | TRBV7-2 | CASSLGRISSYEQYF | TGTGCCAGCAGCTTAGGAAGGATCAGCTCCTACGAGCAGTACTTC
TRBJ1-6 | NA | TRBV27 | CASSLLWISPLHF | TGTGCCAGCAGTTTACTATGGATCTCACCCCTCCACTTT
TRBJ1-1 | TRBD1 | TRBV11-2 | CASSSGQPNTEAFF | TGTGCCAGCAGCTCGGGACAGCCGAACACTGAAGCTTTCTTT
TRBJ2-7 | NA | TRBV5-6 | CASSLGRRYEQYF | TGTGCCAGCAGCTTGGGGCGCCGCTACGAGCAGTACTTC
TRBJ1-6 | TRBD1 | TRBV7-9 | CASSQPGQLDSTLHF | TGTGCCAGCAGCCAACCGGGACAGCTAGATTCGACCCTCCACTTT
TRBJ1-5 | NA | TRBV6-1 | CASRKLGGAAQPQHF | TGTGCCAGCAGGAAGTTAGGAGGGGCGGCTCAGCCCCAGCATTTT
TRBJ1-2 | NA | TRBV18 | CASTSTATAGYTF | TGTGCCAGCACCTCGACGGCTACCGCTGGCTACACCTTC
TRBJ2-7 | NA | TRBV5-6 | CASSSPRGGEYEQYF | TGTGCCAGCAGCTCTCCCCGGGGAGGAGAGTACGAGCAGTACTTC